This T cell receptor (beta chain) emerged from a study of T-cell reconstitution after alpha-beta-depleted transplantation in children. This clonotype was observed many times. Its antigen is undetermined. Using unique molecular identifiers, the investigators prepared the TCRbeta library. One entry per CDR3 protein, called by TCRdb with MiXCR from the PCR reads. The sample lists some 450,000 distinct CDR3 sequences, around two fifths occurring once. The CDR3 sequence is 12 residues long. Trimming took off 6 bases at V and 7 bases at J, with 15 bases between the two ends. Per the germline V gene, CDR1 is DFQATT and CDR2 is SNEGSKA (reference sequence). Study conclusions and caveats: At one year after transplant, newly produced T cells mostly accounted for T-cell counts and diversity.

The rearrangement links TRBV20-1 to TRBJ1-2, with D possibly TRBD1 on 5 matching bases. The TCR comes from a girl between 2 and 10 years old with aplastic anemia, due to receive a stem cell transplant. This sample comprised PBMCs, obtained before TCRalphabeta/CD19-depleted stem cell transplant. The CDR3 coding sequence is TGCAGTGCCACTGGACATGTGGGTGGCTACACCTTC. As protein: CSATGHVGGYTF.